The 3 T cell receptor beta chains listed next were all sequenced from one sample in a study of control samples from healthy donors and cancer patients (dated by TCRdb to 2019 to 2021). Library prep was done by the immunoSEQ multiplex PCR assay. TCRdb retrieved this table from immuneACCESS and kept in-frame rearrangements only. Not all clones are present; in checked studies, unresolved V genes account for under half, and no reason is known for the remainder. For this sample there are 130,000 to 150,000 clones; 91% appear just once. Clones ranked in the top ten supply 3% to 4% of the sample. Sequencing was done on a sample of blood. These receptors came from a man aged 30-40 years in good health.

The J gene is TRBJ2-7, the V gene TRBV12-3 or TRBV12-4, with TRBD1 identical over 7 bases. The V gene end was trimmed by 7 bases and the J gene end by 3 bases; junction bases not matched to a gene: 3. CDR3 length: 12 amino acids. The DNA for the CDR3 is TGTGCCAGCACTGCAGGGGGCTACGAGCAGTACTTC. It codes for CASTAGGYEQYF.

V gene TRBV11-2 combines with J gene TRBJ1-1, with TRBD1 matching 7 bases. CDR3 length equals 14 residues. The germline V gene encodes CDR1 SGHAT and CDR2 FQNNGV. V gave up 4 bases and J gave up 5 bases; unmatched junction bases: 7. The CDR3 DNA reads as TGTGCCAGCAGCTCCTACAGGGGAGGAACTGAAGCTTTCTTT. Translating it yields CASSSYRGGTEAFF.

This chain uses TRBV28 with TRBJ1-4; D gene unclear. The length of the CDR3 is 14 residues. The V gene's germline CDR1 is MDHEN and CDR2 SYDVKM. Trimming took 3 bases from V and 3 from J, leaving 8 bases between them. The CDR3 nucleotides read TGTGCCAGCAGTTTGGCAGGAGCTAATGAAAAACTGTTTTTT. Translated, it gives CASSLAGANEKLFF.